What follows describes a single TCR beta chain. Its antigen is unidentified. Looked up from germline, CDR1 is MGHRA and CDR2 is YSYEKL. J was trimmed by 6 bases and V by 6 bases; bases with no gene match: 7. The CDR3 has 13 amino acids. The sample comes from a study of CD8+CD57+ T cells in acquired aplastic anemia. General study results and limits: It was found that 25 to 35 CD8+ CDR3 sequences were shared between patients and controls. Controls and patients did not differ significantly in CD8+ Simpson's diversity.

CD8+CD57+ cell expansion, shown by flow cytometry, had occurred in the patients selected for sequencing. Patients, without exception, had severe acquired aplastic anemia. Genomic DNA provided the template from which TCR beta VDJ and CDR3 profiles were obtained. TCRdb fed the reads into MiXCR, producing one record per CDR3 protein. The repertoire holds around 180,000 distinct CDR3 sequences, around 50% seen once, with 10% to 15% in the top ten. V gene TRBV4-1 combines with J gene TRBJ1-2; 7 nucleotides match TRBD1. This TCR was sampled from a human donor with aplastic anemia. The sequencing input was sorted CD4+, CD8+, or CD8+CD57+ T cells (not recorded which) from PBMCs. The CDR3 protein is CASRHRDSDGYTF. The CDR3 region has the DNA TGCGCCAGCAGACACCGGGACAGCGATGGCTACACCTTC.